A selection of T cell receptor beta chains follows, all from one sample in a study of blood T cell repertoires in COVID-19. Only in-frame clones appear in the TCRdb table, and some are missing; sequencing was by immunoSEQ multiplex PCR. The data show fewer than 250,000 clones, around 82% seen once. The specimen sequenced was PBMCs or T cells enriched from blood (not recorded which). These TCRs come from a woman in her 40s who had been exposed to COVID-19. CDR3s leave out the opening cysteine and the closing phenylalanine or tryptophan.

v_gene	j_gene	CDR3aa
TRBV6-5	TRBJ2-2	ASLPEGDTGELF
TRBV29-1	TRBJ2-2	SAPRGTGELF
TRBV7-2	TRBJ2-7	ASSTRGTGDYEQY
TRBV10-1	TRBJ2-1	ASSEFGQRSNEQF
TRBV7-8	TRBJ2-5	ASSFPRAAGAQETQY
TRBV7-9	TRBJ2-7	ASSLDITQGPSYEQY
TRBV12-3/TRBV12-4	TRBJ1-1	ASSLALPEAF
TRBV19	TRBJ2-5	ASSIRGSQETQY
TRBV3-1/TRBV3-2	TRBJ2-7	ASSRNRDSLEQY
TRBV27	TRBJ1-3	ASSLRAGDTIY
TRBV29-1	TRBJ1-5	SVGQGSQPQH
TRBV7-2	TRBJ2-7	ASSRLGTGSYEQY
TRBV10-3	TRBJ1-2	AISDYTSSYGYT
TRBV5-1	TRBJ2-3	ASSFTRDTQY
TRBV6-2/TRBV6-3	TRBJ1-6	ASSYGAGRNSPLH
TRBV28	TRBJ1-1	ASRPSGGAF
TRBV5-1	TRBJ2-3	ARSLAGYTDTQY
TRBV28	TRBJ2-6	ASSLFPKQGFKPGANVLT
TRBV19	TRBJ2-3	ASSMRSGVPTDTQY
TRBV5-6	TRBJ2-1	ASSLEWGDPYNEQF
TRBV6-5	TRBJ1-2	ASSSIQGLEGYT
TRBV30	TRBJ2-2	AWRFGENTGELF
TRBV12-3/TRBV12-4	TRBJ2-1	ASRPPGHNEQF
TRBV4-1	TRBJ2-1	ASSVGGSPGDEQF
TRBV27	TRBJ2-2	ASSLRGRDTGELF
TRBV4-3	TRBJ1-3	ASSQQTQGGNTIY
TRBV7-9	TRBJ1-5	ASSFVGDNQPQH
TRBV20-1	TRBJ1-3	SASNAGGAGNTIY
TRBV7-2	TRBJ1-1	ASSPGTPLTEAF
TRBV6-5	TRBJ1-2	ASSRSRSFNYGYT
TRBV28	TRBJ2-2	ASRTGTGIGELF
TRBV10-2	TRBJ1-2	ASSETGGFPSYGYT